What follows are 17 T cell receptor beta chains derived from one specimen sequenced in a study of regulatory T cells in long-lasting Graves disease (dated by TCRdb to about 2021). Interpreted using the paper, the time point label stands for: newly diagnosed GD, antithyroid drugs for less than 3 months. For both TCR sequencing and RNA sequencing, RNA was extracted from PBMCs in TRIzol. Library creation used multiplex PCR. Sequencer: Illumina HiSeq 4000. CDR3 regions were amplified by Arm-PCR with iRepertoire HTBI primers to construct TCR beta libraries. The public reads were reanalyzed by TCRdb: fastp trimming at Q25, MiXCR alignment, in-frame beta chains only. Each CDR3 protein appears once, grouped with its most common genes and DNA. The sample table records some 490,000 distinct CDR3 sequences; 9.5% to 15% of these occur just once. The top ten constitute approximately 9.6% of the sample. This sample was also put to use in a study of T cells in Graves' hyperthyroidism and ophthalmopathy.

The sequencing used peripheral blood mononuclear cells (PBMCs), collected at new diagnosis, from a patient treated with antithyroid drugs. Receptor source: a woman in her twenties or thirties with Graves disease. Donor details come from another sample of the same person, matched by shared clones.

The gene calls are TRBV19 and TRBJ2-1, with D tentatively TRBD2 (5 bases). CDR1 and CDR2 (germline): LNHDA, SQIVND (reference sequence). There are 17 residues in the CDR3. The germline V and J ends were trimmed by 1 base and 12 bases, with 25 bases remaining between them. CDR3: CASSIARTSADHSVQFF. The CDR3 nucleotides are TGTGCCAGTAGTATAGCGAGAACTAGTGCGGACCATAGTGTGCAGTTCTTC.

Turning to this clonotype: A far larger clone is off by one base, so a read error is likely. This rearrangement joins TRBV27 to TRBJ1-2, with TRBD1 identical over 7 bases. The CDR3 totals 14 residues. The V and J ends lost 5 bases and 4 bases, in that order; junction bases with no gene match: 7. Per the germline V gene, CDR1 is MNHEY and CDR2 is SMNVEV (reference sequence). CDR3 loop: CASSDPGTAYGYTF. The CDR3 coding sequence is TGTGCCAGCAGTGATCCCGGGACAGCCTATGGCTACACCTTC.

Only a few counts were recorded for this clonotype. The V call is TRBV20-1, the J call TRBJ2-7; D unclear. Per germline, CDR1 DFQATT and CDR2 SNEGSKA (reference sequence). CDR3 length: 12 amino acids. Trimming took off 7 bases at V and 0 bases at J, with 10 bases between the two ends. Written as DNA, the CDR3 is TGCAGTGGGAAGACACTCTCCTACGAGCAGTACTTC. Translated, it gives CSGKTLSYEQYF.

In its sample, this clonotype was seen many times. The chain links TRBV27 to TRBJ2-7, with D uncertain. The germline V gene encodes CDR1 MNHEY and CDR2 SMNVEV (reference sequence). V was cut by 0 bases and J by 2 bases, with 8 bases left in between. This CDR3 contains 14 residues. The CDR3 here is CASSLSVQTYEQYF. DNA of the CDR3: TGTGCCAGCAGTTTATCGGTGCAGACCTACGAGCAGTACTTC.

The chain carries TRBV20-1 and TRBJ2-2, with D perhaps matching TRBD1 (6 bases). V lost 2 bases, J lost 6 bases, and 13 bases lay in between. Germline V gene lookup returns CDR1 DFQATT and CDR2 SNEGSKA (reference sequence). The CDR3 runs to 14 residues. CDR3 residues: CSARPHEGAGELFF. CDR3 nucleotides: TGCAGTGCTAGACCTCACGAGGGGGCCGGGGAGCTGTTTTTT.

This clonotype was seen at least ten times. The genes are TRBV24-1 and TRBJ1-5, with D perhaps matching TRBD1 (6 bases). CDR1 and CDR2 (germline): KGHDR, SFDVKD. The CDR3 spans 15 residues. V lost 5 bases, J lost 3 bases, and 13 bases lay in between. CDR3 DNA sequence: TGTGCCACCAGTGGAGGTCGACAGGCCAATCAGCCCCAGCATTTT. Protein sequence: CATSGGRQANQPQHF.

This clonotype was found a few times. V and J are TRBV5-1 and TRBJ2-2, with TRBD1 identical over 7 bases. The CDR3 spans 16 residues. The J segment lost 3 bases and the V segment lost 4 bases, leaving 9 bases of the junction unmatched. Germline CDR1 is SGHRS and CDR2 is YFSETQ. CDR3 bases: TGCGCCAGCAGCCACAGAGGGCAGGGGGACACCGGGGAGCTGTTTTTT. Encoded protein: CASSHRGQGDTGELFF.

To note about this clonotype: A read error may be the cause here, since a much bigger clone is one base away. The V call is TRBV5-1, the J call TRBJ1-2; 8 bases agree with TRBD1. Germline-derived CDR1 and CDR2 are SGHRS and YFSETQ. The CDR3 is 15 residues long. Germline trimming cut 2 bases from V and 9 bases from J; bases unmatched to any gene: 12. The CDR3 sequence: CASSFSGTGGACYTF. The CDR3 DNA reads TGCGCCAGCAGCTTCTCCGGGACAGGAGGCGCTTGCTACACCTTC.

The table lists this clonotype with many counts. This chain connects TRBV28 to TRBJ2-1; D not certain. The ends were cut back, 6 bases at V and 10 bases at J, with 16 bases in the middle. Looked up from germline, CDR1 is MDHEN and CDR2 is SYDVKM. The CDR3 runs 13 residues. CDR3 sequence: CASSLRTGGEQFF. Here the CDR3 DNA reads TGTGCCAGCAGCCTCCGCACGGGTGGGGAGCAGTTCTTC.

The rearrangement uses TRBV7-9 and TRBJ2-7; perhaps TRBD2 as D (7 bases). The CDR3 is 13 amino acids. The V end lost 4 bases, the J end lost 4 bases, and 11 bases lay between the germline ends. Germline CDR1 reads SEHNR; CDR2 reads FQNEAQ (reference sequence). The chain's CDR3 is CASSYREGYEQYF. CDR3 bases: TGTGCCAGCAGCTACAGGGAGGGGTACGAGCAGTACTTC.

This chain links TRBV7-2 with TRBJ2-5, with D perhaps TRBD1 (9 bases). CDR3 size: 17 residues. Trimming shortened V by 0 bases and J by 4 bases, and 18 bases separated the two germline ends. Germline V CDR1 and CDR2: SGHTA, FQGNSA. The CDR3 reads CASSLARGQGLGETQYF. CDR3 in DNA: TGTGCCAGCAGCTTAGCGAGGGGACAGGGACTAGGAGAGACCCAGTACTTC.

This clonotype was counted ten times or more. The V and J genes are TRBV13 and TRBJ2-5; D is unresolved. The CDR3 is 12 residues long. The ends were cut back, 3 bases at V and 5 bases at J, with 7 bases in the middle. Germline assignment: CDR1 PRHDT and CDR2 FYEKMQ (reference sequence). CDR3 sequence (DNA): TGTGCCAGCAGCTTTATAAGGGAGACCCAGTACTTC. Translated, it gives CASSFIRETQYF. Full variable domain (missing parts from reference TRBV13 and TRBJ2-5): AAGVIQSPRHLIKEKRETATLKCYPIPRHDTVYWYQQGPGQDPQFLISFYEKMQSDKGSIPDRFSAQQFSDYHSELNMSSLELGDSALYFCASSFIRETQYFGPGTRLLVL.

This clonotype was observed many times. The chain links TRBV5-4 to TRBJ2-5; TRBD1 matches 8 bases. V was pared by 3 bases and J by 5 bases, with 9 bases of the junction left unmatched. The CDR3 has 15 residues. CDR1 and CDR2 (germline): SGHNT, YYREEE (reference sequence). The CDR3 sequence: CASSSWTGWYETQYF. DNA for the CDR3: TGTGCCAGCAGCTCCTGGACAGGGTGGTACGAGACCCAGTACTTC.

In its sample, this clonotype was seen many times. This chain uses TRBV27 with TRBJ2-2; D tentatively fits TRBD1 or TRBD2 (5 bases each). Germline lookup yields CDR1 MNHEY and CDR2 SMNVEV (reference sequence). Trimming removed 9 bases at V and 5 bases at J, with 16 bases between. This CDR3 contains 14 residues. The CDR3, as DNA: TGTGCCAGTAAACCGGGACGGTGGACCGGGGAGCTGTTTTTT. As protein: CASKPGRWTGELFF.

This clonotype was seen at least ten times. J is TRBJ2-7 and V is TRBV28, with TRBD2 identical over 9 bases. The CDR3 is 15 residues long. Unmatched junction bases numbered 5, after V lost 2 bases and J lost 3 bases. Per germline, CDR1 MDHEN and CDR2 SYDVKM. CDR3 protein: CASSLAGGPLYEQYF. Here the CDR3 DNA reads TGTGCCAGCAGTTTAGCGGGAGGGCCCCTCTACGAGCAGTACTTC.

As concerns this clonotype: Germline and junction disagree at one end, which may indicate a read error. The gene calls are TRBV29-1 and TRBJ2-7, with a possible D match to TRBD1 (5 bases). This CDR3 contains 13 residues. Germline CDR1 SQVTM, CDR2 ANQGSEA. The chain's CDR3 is CSIEMTDSYEQYF. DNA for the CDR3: TGCAGCATTGAGATGACAGACTCCTACGAGCAGTACTTC.

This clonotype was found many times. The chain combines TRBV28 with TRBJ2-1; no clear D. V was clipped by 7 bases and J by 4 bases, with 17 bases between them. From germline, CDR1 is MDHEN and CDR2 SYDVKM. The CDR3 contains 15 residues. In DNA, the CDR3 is TGTGCCAGCATTCCCCCCGCCGCTCGTTACAATGAGCAGTTCTTC. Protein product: CASIPPAARYNEQFF.